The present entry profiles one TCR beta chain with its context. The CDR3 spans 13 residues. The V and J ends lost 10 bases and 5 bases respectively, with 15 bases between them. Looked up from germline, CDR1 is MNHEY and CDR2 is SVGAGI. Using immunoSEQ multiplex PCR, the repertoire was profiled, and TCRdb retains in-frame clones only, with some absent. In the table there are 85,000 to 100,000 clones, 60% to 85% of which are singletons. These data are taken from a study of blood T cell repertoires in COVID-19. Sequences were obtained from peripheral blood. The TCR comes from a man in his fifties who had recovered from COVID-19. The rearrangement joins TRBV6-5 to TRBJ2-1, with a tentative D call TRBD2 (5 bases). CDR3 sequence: CATRGRWDNEQFF. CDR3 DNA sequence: TGTGCCACCCGAGGGAGATGGGACAATGAGCAGTTCTTC.